This T cell receptor (beta chain) stems from a study of blood T cell repertoires in COVID-19. Looking at the study overall: Samples of COVID-19 (acute and convalescent) were obtained from the United States, Italy and Spain.

TCRdb keeps only in-frame clones here, not all; method: immunoSEQ multiplex PCR. The table records fewer than 250,000 clones, approximately 91% of them present only once. The CDR3 runs to 18 residues. V gave up 6 bases and J gave up 0 bases; unmatched junction bases: 11. Germline V gene sequence: CDR1 MNHEY, CDR2 SMNVEV (reference sequence). The sequence was collected from a man in his sixties who had recovered from COVID-19. The sample comprised peripheral blood. J is TRBJ2-4 and V is TRBV27, with TRBD1 matching 10 bases. CDR3 DNA sequence: TGTGCCAGCAGCCCCCAGACAGGGGGCCCAGAAGCCAAAAACATTCAGTACTTC. This translates into CASSPQTGGPEAKNIQYF.